The 5 T cell receptor beta chains listed next were all sequenced from one sample in a study of monozygotic twins with inflammatory bowel disease. TCRdb re-called the 5' RACE reads, yielding one record per CDR3 amino acid sequence without DNA. Its table records roughly 320,000 distinct CDR3 sequences. The sequencing input was blood. The receptor source for this set is a human donor with ulcerative colitis or Crohn's disease, or a healthy co-twin of an affected twin (not recorded which).

This chain connects TRBV7-2 to TRBJ2-3; there is no DNA to check the TCRdb D call of TRBD2. Germline V CDR1 and CDR2: SGHTA, FQGNSA. The CDR3 sequence is 15 residues long. The CDR3 reads CASSLRAGYTDTQYF.

The rearrangement links TRBV20-1 to TRBJ2-2; absent DNA, TCRdb's TRBD1 call cannot be checked. CDR1 and CDR2 (germline): DFQATT, SNEGSKA (reference sequence). The CDR3 totals 14 residues. This CDR3 reads CSASPDRPTGELFF.

The rearrangement links TRBV15 to TRBJ2-3. The CDR3 runs to 13 residues. CDR1 and CDR2 (germline): LNHNV, YYDKDF (reference sequence). This CDR3 is CATSRGSGDTQYF.

The chain joins TRBV28 to TRBJ2-7; the D call of TRBD1 rests on TCRdb alone, since no DNA is present to check it. Germline V gene lookup returns CDR1 MDHEN and CDR2 SYDVKM. The CDR3 sequence is 15 residues long. The CDR3 protein is CASRVRRDRPYEQYF.

This chain uses TRBV27 with TRBJ2-7; as DNA is missing, the TRBD1 call by TCRdb cannot be tested. Per the germline V gene, CDR1 is MNHEY and CDR2 is SMNVEV (reference sequence). This CDR3 comprises 14 residues. The CDR3 sequence: CASSVRDRGYEQYF.